This entry is about one T cell receptor (beta chain). What it binds is not known. This entry belongs to a study of cytomegalovirus exposure and HLA in healthy donors. Study results and caveats: Productive rates of about 87% or about 30% were seen for most TCR beta V segments in an earlier analysis.

This PCR relied on a set of 60 Vbeta primers and 13 Jbeta primers. Original analysis: There were tens of millions of unique TCR beta chains by a later count, and some 12 million of them were shared. Method: immunoSEQ multiplex PCR; TCRdb's copy keeps in-frame clones and lacks some. D and trimming come from the DNA, and the V and J calls and clone size come from that table. The top ten clones hold 3.5% to 4% of a sample with about 37,000 clones, almost 70% of them seen once. All donors participated as healthy donors of bone marrow. This CDR3 has 13 residues. Per germline, CDR1 MDHEN and CDR2 SYDVKM. The V end lost 2 bases, the J end lost 8 bases, and 12 bases lay between the germline ends.

The material sequenced was PBMCs. The sequence was obtained from a man aged 40-50 years in good health and CMV-seronegative. This sequence joins TRBV28 and TRBJ1-2; D is possibly TRBD1 (6 bases). In nucleotides, the CDR3 is TGTGCCAGCAGTTTAACAGGGTCGAGGGGCTACACCTTC. This gives the protein CASSLTGSRGYTF.